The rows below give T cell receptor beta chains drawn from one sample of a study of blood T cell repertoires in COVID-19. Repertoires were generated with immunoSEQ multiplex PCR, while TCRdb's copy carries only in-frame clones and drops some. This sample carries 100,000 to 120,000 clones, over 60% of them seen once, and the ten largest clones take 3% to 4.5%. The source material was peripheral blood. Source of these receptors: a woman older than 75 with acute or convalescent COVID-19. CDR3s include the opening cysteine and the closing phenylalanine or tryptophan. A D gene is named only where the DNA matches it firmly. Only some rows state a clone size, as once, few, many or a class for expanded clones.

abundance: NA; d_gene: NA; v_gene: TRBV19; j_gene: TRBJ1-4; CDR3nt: TGTGCCAGTAGGAGGACACCAACTAATGAAAAACTGTTTTTT; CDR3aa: CASRRTPTNEKLFF
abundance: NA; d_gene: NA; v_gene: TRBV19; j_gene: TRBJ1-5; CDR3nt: TGTGCCAGTAAGCTCGACAGGCAAAATCAGCCCCAGCATTTT; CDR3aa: CASKLDRQNQPQHF
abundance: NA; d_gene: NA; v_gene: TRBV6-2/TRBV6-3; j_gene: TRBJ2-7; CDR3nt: TGTGCCAGCAGTTACCCCCTAATGGGGGGCTACGAGCAGTACTTC; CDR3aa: CASSYPLMGGYEQYF
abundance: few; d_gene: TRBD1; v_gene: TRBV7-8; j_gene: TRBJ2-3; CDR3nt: TGTGCCAGCAGCCTTGACAGGGGGTGGACAGATACGCAGTATTTT; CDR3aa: CASSLDRGWTDTQYF
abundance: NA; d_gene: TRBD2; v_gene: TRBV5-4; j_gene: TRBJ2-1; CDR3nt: TGTGCCAGCAGCTGGGATATAGCGGGAGGGAGCTCCTACAATGAGCAGTTCTTC; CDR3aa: CASSWDIAGGSSYNEQFF
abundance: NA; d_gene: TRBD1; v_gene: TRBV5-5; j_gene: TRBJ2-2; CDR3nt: TGTGCCAGCAGTCGGACAGGGGAGCTTAGCTACACCGGGGAGCTGTTTTTT; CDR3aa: CASSRTGELSYTGELFF
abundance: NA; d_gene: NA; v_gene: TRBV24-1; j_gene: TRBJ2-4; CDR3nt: TGTGCCACCAGTGGGTTAGGGGGAAACATTCAGTACTTC; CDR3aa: CATSGLGGNIQYF
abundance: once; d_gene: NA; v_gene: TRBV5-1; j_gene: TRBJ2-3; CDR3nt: TGCGCCAGCAGCTTGGAACTCCCCGAAAACACAGATACGCAGTATTTT; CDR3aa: CASSLELPENTDTQYF
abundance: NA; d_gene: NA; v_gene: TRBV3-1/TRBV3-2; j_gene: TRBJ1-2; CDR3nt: TGTGCCAGCAGCCAAGAGGGGCAGGGCCCTGGAGGCTACACCTTC; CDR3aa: CASSQEGQGPGGYTF
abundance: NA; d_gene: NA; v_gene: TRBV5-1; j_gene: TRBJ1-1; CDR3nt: TGCGCCAGCAGCTTAGGGAGGACCGACACTGAAGCTTTCTTT; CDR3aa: CASSLGRTDTEAFF
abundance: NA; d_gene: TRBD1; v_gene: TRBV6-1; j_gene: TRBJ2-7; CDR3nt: TGTGCCAGCAGTGCCCCCCTCGCACAGGGGCGCGACGAGCAGTACTTC; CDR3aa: CASSAPLAQGRDEQYF
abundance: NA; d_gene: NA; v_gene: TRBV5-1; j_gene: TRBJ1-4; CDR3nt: TGCGCCAGCAGCTTATACAGCGGTCGAGAGGAAAAACTGTTTTTT; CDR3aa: CASSLYSGREEKLFF
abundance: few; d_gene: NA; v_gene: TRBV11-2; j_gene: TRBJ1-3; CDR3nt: TGTGCCAGCAGCTTAGGCGGCGGAAACACCATATATTTT; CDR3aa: CASSLGGGNTIYF
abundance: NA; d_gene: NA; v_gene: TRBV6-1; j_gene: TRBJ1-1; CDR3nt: TGTGCCAGCAGTGAATCGACAGCCAGAACTGAAGCTTTCTTT; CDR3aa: CASSESTARTEAFF
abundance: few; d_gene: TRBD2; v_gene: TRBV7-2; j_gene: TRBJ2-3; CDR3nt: TGTGCCAGCAGCTTATTTAGCGGGAGCACGGCAGATACGCAGTATTTT; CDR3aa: CASSLFSGSTADTQYF
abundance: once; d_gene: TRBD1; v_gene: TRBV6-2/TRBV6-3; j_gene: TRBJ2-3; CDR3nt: TGTGCCAGCAGTGAGACAGGGTCGCGCGCAGATACGCAGTATTTT; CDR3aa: CASSETGSRADTQYF
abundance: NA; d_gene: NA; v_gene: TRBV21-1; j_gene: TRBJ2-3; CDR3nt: TGTGCCAGCAGCAACTGCCAGAGGAGCACAGATACGCAGTATTTT; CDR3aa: CASSNCQRSTDTQYF
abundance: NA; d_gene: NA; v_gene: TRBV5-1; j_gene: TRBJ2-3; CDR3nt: TGCGCCAGCAGCTTGGGTTTCGCAGATACGCAGTATTTT; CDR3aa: CASSLGFADTQYF
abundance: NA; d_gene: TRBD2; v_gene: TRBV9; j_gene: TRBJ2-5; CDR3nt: TGTGCCAGCAGCGTAGAAACGGGGGGGCGGGAGACCCAGTACTTC; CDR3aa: CASSVETGGRETQYF
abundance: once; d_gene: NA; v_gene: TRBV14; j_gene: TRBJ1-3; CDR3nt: TGTGCCAGCAGTCGCACAGTCCGATTAAACACCATATATTTT; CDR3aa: CASSRTVRLNTIYF
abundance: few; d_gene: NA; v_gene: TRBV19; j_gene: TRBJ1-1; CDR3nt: TGTGCCAGTAGTAAGCAGGATTTGAACACTGAAGCTTTCTTT; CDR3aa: CASSKQDLNTEAFF
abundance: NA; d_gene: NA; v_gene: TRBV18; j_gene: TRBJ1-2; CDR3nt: TGTGCCAGCTCACCGCGAGCGGGGGATGGCTACACCTTC; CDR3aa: CASSPRAGDGYTF
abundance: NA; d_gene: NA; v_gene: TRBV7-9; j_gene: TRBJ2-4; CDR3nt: TGTGCCAGCACCATACACGGGGGTGCACTTGGGAGAAACATTCAGTACTTC; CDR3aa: CASTIHGGALGRNIQYF
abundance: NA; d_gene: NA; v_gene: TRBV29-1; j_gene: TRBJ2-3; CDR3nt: TGCAGCGTTGACGGGTTTTTGGATACGCAGTATTTT; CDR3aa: CSVDGFLDTQYF
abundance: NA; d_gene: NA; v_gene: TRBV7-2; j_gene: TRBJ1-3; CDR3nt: TGTGCCAGCAGCTTAGGACAGATAAACACCATATATTTT; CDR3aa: CASSLGQINTIYF
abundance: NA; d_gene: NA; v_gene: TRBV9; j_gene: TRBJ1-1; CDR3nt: TGTGCCAGCAGCGTAGGGGCAGGGAACACTGAAGCTTTCTTT; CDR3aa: CASSVGAGNTEAFF
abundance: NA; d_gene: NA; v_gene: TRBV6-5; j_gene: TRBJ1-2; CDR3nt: TGTGCCAGCAGTTACGATGCCAGGGACTATGGCTACACCTTC; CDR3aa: CASSYDARDYGYTF
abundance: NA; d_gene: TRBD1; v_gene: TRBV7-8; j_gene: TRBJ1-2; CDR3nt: TGTGCCAGCAGCCCGAGGGACAGGCGAAACTATGGCTACACCTTC; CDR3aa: CASSPRDRRNYGYTF